This is a list of T cell receptor beta chains from one sample in a study of human T cells and chemical hapten exposure. TCRdb used MiXCR to reprocess the RACE reads, holding one entry per CDR3 protein. This sample yields tens of thousands of distinct CDR3 sequences, of which 9.5% to 12% are seen a single time; 2% to 3% belongs to the top ten. Specimen: whole blood, collected in connection with sensitization to the hapten diphenylcyclopropenone (DPC). The source of these receptors is a woman in her thirties with alopecia areata. Some clones in this sample may be carry-over from other donors' samples. Each CDR3 is given with its conserved first and last residue. A D gene is named only where the DNA matches it firmly. Not all rows give a size; the values are once, few, many and, for expanded clones, a class.

CDR3 protein	CDR3 DNA	V gene	J gene	clone size	D gene
CASNPPGQGRMNEQYF	TGTGCCAGCAATCCCCCGGGACAGGGTAGGATGAACGAGCAGTACTTC	TRBV6-5	TRBJ2-7	many	TRBD1
CATSDRVSVAQYF	TGTGCCACCTCAGATCGGGTTTCGGTCGCGCAGTACTTC	TRBV3-1	TRBJ2-7	-	-
CASSLASSTNEAFF	TGTGCCAGCAGTTTAGCCTCTTCAACGAACGAAGCTTTCTTT	TRBV12-3/TRBV12-4	TRBJ1-1	many	-
CASSFGQGLETQYF	TGTGCCAGCAGCTTCGGGCAGGGGCTGGAGACCCAGTACTTC	TRBV7-9	TRBJ2-5	many	-
CASSTNTGELFF	TGTGCCAGCAGTACGAACACCGGGGAGCTGTTTTTT	TRBV12-3/TRBV12-4	TRBJ2-2	many	-
CSAPSGGADTQYF	TGCAGTGCTCCCAGCGGGGGGGCGGATACGCAGTATTTT	TRBV20-1	TRBJ2-3	-	TRBD2
CASSPMVGETQYF	TGTGCCAGCAGCCCTATGGTCGGAGAGACCCAGTACTTC	TRBV3-1	TRBJ2-5	-	-
CASSPPTRTTDTQYF	TGTGCCAGCTCACCACCAACTAGAACCACAGATACGCAGTATTTT	TRBV18	TRBJ2-3	few	-
CSATTLGGYDQPQHF	TGCAGTGCTACCACCCTAGGGGGGTATGATCAGCCCCAGCATTTT	TRBV20-1	TRBJ1-5	-	-
CSASPAPLGRREQYF	TGCAGTGCTAGCCCCGCCCCCCTGGGGCGCCGCGAGCAGTACTTC	TRBV20-1	TRBJ2-7	few	-
CASSRSTDSLEAFF	TGTGCCAGCAGCCGGTCCACCGACAGCCTTGAAGCTTTCTTT	TRBV3-1	TRBJ1-1	many	-
CASRTRTGELFF	TGTGCCAGCAGAACTCGTACCGGGGAGCTGTTTTTT	TRBV2	TRBJ2-2	-	-
CASSQVFPGRNYEQYF	TGCGCCAGCAGCCAAGTGTTCCCGGGACGGAACTACGAGCAGTACTTC	TRBV4-3	TRBJ2-7	few	-
CASSPRRTGGTDTQYF	TGCGCCAGCAGTCCCCGTCGGACAGGGGGCACAGATACGCAGTATTTT	TRBV5-1	TRBJ2-3	-	TRBD1
CASRVGGSSYNEQFF	TGTGCCAGCAGGGTGGGCGGCAGTTCCTACAATGAGCAGTTCTTC	TRBV6-6	TRBJ2-1	many	-
CASMEGNIQYF	TGTGCCAGCATGGAGGGGAACATTCAGTACTTC	TRBV28	TRBJ2-4	few	-